This T cell receptor (beta chain) was recovered during a study of high-grade serous ovarian cancer treatment subgroups. The data were produced by immunoSEQ multiplex PCR, yet TCRdb's version contains in-frame clones alone and is incomplete. The table includes around 1,000 clones, around 82% detected once. Tumor tissue was taken before any definitive surgery or chemotherapy was given. The sequence derives from a human donor with high-grade serous ovarian cancer. Sample: tumor tissue.

Here the CDR3 reads CASSPTGGVYGYTF. In DNA form, the CDR3 reads TGTGCCAGCTCACCGACCGGGGGGGTCTATGGCTACACCTTC. The genes are TRBV18 and TRBJ1-2; D perhaps matches TRBD1 (5 bases). Germline assignment: CDR1 KGHSH and CDR2 LQKENI. This CDR3 region has 14 residues. V was trimmed by 3 bases and J by 4 bases, leaving 12 bases between them.